This T cell receptor (beta chain) is drawn from a study of T cell changes during pregnancy in multiple sclerosis. Sequencing used immunoSEQ multiplex PCR; TCRdb keeps in-frame clones, though not all of them. The sample consists of around 130,000 clones, about 95% of them appearing once. This CDR3 is built from 14 residues. Per the germline V gene, CDR1 is MNHEY and CDR2 is SMNVEV (reference sequence). The germline V and J ends were trimmed by 2 bases and 1 base, with 9 bases remaining between them. The rearrangement links TRBV27 to TRBJ2-7; tentatively, D is TRBD2 (5 bases). Sample: peripheral blood, taken after pregnancy. The TCR comes from a female donor with multiple sclerosis, enrolled in a pregnancy study. The CDR3 loop reads CASSLMQRSYEQYF. The DNA for the CDR3 is TGTGCCAGCAGTTTAATGCAGCGGTCCTACGAGCAGTACTTC.